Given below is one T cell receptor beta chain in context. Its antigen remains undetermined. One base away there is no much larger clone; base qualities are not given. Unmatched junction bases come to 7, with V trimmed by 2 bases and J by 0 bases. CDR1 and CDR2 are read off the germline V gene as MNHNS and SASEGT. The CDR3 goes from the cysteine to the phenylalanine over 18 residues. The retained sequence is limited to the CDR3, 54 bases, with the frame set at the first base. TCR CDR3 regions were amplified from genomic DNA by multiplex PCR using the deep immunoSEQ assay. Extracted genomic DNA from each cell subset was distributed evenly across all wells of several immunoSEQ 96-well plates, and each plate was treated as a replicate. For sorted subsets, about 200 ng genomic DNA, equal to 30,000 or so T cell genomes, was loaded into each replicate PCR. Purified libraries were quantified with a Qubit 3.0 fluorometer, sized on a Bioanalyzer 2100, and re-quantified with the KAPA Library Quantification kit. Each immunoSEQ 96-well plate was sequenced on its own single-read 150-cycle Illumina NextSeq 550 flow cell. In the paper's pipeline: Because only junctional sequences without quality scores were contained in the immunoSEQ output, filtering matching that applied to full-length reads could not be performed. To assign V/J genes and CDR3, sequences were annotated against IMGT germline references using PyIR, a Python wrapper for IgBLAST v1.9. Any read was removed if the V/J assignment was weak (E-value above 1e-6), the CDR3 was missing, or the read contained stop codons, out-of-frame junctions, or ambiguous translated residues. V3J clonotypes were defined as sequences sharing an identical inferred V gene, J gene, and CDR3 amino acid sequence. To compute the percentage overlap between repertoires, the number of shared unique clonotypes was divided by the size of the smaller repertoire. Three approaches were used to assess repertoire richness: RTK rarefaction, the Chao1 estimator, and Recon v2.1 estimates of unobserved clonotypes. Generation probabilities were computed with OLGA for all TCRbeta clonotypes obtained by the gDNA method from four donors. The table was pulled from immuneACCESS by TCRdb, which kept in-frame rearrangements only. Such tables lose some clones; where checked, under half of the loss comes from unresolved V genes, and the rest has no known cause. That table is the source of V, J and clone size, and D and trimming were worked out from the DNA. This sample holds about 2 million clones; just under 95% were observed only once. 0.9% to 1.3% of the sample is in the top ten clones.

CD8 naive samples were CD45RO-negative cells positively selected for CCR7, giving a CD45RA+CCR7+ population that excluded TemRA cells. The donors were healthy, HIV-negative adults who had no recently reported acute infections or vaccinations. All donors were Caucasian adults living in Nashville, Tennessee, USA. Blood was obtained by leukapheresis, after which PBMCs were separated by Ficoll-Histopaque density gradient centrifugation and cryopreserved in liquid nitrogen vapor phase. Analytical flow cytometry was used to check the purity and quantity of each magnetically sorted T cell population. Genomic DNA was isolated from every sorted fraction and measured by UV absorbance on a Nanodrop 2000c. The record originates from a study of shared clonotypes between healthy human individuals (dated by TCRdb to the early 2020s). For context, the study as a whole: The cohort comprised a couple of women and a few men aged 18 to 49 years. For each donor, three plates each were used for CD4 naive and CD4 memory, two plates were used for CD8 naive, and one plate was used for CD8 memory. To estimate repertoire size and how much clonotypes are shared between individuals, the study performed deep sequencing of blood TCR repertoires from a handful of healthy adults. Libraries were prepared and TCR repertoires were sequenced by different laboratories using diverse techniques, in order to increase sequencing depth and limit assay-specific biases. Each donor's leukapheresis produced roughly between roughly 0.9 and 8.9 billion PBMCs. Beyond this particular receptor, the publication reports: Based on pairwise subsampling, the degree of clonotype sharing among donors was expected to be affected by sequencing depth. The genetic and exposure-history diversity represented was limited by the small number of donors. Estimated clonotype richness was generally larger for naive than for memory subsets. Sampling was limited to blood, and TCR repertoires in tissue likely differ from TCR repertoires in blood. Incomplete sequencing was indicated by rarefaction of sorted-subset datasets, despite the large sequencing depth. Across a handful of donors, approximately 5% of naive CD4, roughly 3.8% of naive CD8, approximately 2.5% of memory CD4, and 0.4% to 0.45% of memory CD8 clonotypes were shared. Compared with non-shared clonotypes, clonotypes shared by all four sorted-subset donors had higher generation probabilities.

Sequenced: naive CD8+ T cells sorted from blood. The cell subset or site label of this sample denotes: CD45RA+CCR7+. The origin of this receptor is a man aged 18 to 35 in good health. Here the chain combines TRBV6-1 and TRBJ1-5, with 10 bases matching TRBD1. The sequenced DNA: TGTGCCAGCAGTGAATGGACAGGGGGGGCTTATAGCAATCAGCCCCAGCATTTT. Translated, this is CASSEWTGGAYSNQPQHF.